This is a list of T cell receptor beta chains from one sample in a study of blood T cell repertoires in COVID-19. Here immunoSEQ multiplex PCR was the method, and the copy in TCRdb shows in-frame clones only, minus some. Of 260,000 or so clones listed, 85% are singletons. Sequenced sample: PBMCs or T cells enriched from blood (not recorded which). These receptors all stem from a woman aged 50 to 60 who had recovered from COVID-19. CDR3s include the opening cysteine and the closing phenylalanine or tryptophan. A D gene is named only where the DNA matches it firmly. Only some rows state a clone size, as once, few, many or a class for expanded clones.

DNA	CDR3	V	J	size	D
TGTGCCAGTAGTACAAAACAGGGGGCGACTAATTCACCCCTCCACTTT	CASSTKQGATNSPLHF	TRBV19	TRBJ1-6	-	TRBD1
TGTGCCAGCAGCCCCGGGACAGGGGGCACAGATACGCAGTATTTT	CASSPGTGGTDTQYF	TRBV7-9	TRBJ2-3	-	TRBD1
TGTGCCAGCAGTGCGTCCCAGGCGATACTGAATAATTCACCCCTCCACTTT	CASSASQAILNNSPLHF	TRBV6-1	TRBJ1-6	-	-
TGTGCCAGCAGTCGACAGGGCATCAATCAGCCCCAGCATTTT	CASSRQGINQPQHF	TRBV6-5	TRBJ1-5	-	TRBD1
TGTGCCAGCAGCCCAAGGAGACAGGGTGCTGGCTACACCTTC	CASSPRRQGAGYTF	TRBV7-9	TRBJ1-2	-	TRBD1
TGTGCCGCCTCAAAGGGGAATCAGGGCAGGACTGAAGCTTTCTTT	CAASKGNQGRTEAFF	TRBV19	TRBJ1-1	-	-
TGTGCCAGCAGTTGGACAGGGGCGGCTAGTGAGCAGTTCTTC	CASSWTGAASEQFF	TRBV11-1	TRBJ2-1	-	TRBD1
TGTGCCAGCAGCAAACAGGCCTTGAACACTGAAGCTTTCTTT	CASSKQALNTEAFF	TRBV9	TRBJ1-1	-	-
TGTGCCAGCAGCGTATCAACGGTTAGCGGGGAAAAACTGTTTTTT	CASSVSTVSGEKLFF	TRBV9	TRBJ1-4	once	-
TGTGCCAGCAGAGGGACTAGCGGGAGGGGCACCGGGGAGCTGTTTTTT	CASRGTSGRGTGELFF	TRBV9	TRBJ2-2	-	TRBD2
TGTGCCTGGAGTGTCGGGAGCAGTAATTCACCCCTCCACTTT	CAWSVGSSNSPLHF	TRBV30	TRBJ1-6	-	-
TGTGCCAGCAGCTCAAGCGGGGACCTTTCCTACGAGCAGTACTTC	CASSSSGDLSYEQYF	TRBV7-8	TRBJ2-7	-	TRBD2
TGTGCCAGTAGGGGACAGGGAGGTGGCTACACCTTC	CASRGQGGGYTF	TRBV19	TRBJ1-2	-	TRBD1
TGTGCCAGTAGTATTGGAGGGAAAAAACTGTTTTTT	CASSIGGKKLFF	TRBV19	TRBJ1-4	-	-
TGTGCCAGCAGCCAGTGGAACACTGAAGCTTTCTTT	CASSQWNTEAFF	TRBV12-3/TRBV12-4	TRBJ1-1	-	-
TGCGCCAGCAGCTTGGCCCGGAACACCGGGGAGCTGTTTTTT	CASSLARNTGELFF	TRBV5-1	TRBJ2-2	-	-
TGTGCCAGCAGTTCCAACATTGGACTAGCGGCCTCCTACAATGAGCAGTTCTTC	CASSSNIGLAASYNEQFF	TRBV6-2/TRBV6-3	TRBJ2-1	-	TRBD2
TGTGCCAGCAGTTACTCTTTCGGCTCTGGGGCCAACGTCCTGACTTTC	CASSYSFGSGANVLTF	TRBV6-5	TRBJ2-6	-	-
TGCGCCAGCAGCCAAGGGGGCGGGGACTATGGCTACACCTTC	CASSQGGGDYGYTF	TRBV4-1	TRBJ1-2	-	-
TGCAGTGCTAGTCTGGGGACTCTTTACAATGAGCAGTTCTTC	CSASLGTLYNEQFF	TRBV20-1	TRBJ2-1	-	-
TGTGCCAGCAGATCAGACAGCTACGAAGCTTTCTTT	CASRSDSYEAFF	TRBV12-3/TRBV12-4	TRBJ1-1	-	-
TGTGCCAGCAGCCAGGGACTAGCGGGATACAATGAGCAGTTCTTC	CASSQGLAGYNEQFF	TRBV7-2	TRBJ2-1	-	TRBD2
TGCGCCAGCAGCCCGCAAGGTAGCGGGAGTTCTGGGGCCAACGTCCTGACTTTC	CASSPQGSGSSGANVLTF	TRBV4-3	TRBJ2-6	-	TRBD2
TGTGCCAGCAGCCCCCTCCGGGGGGGCGCTTACAATGAGCAGTTCTTC	CASSPLRGGAYNEQFF	TRBV11-2	TRBJ2-1	-	TRBD2
TGTGCCAGCCTGAATACAGGGGGCTCCTACAATGAGCAGTTCTTC	CASLNTGGSYNEQFF	TRBV28	TRBJ2-1	-	TRBD1
TGTGCCATCAGTACAGGGGGACGGCACACTGAAGCTTTCTTT	CAISTGGRHTEAFF	TRBV10-3	TRBJ1-1	-	TRBD1
TGTGCCACCAGCCAACAGGGGAACACTGAAGCTTTCTTT	CATSQQGNTEAFF	TRBV24-1	TRBJ1-1	-	-
TGTGCCAGCAGCCGCTCGCGGGGGGATACTGAAGCTTTCTTT	CASSRSRGDTEAFF	TRBV7-9	TRBJ1-1	few	-
TGTGCCAGCAGCGGCCGGCGGGGGAACACTGAAGCTTTCTTT	CASSGRRGNTEAFF	TRBV7-2	TRBJ1-1	-	-
TGTGCCTGGAGTGTAGGAGTAATGAACACTGAAGCTTTCTTT	CAWSVGVMNTEAFF	TRBV30	TRBJ1-1	once	-
TGCAGCGTTGAAAGTCCGGACAGGGGTGCCACAGATACGCAGTATTTT	CSVESPDRGATDTQYF	TRBV29-1	TRBJ2-3	-	TRBD1
TGTGCCAGCAGTTACTTAGCAGGGTACGGCTACACCTTC	CASSYLAGYGYTF	TRBV6-6	TRBJ1-2	-	-
TGTGCCAGTAAACTTACCGATCCGAATCAGCCCCAGCATTTT	CASKLTDPNQPQHF	TRBV19	TRBJ1-5	few	-
TGTGCCTGGACTAACAGGGGGACTGGAAACACCATATATTTT	CAWTNRGTGNTIYF	TRBV30	TRBJ1-3	-	TRBD1
TGTGCCAGCTCACCGGACAGGGGGACGCTGTATGGCTACACCTTC	CASSPDRGTLYGYTF	TRBV18	TRBJ1-2	-	TRBD1
TGTGCCAGCAGCGTCAGTCTCTCTGGAAACACCATATATTTT	CASSVSLSGNTIYF	TRBV11-2	TRBJ1-3	once	-
TGTGCCAGCAGCTTAGCTCCAGGTAGCAATCAGCCCCAGCATTTT	CASSLAPGSNQPQHF	TRBV7-2	TRBJ1-5	-	-
TGCGCCAGCAGCTTGGGGACAGGGGCCAATCAGCCCCAGCATTTT	CASSLGTGANQPQHF	TRBV5-1	TRBJ1-5	-	TRBD1
TGTGCCAGCAGTTTTATGAACACTGAAGCTTTCTTT	CASSFMNTEAFF	TRBV12-3/TRBV12-4	TRBJ1-1	few	-
TGTGCCAGCAGTCGCCGGGGGCGGGGGGAGGACAATGAGCAGTTCTTC	CASSRRGRGEDNEQFF	TRBV6-2/TRBV6-3	TRBJ2-1	-	TRBD2
TGTGCCAGCAGCCAAGGGACTAGCTCTACAGATACGCAGTATTTT	CASSQGTSSTDTQYF	TRBV14	TRBJ2-3	-	TRBD2
TGTGCCAGCAGTTACGTACTAGCGGGAGGGTGGTCCGGGGAGCTGTTTTTT	CASSYVLAGGWSGELFF	TRBV6-2/TRBV6-3	TRBJ2-2	-	TRBD2
TGTGCCTGGAGTGTACAGGTCCAAGAGACCCAGTACTTC	CAWSVQVQETQYF	TRBV30	TRBJ2-5	-	-
TGTGCCAGCTCACCACGGACAGACTATGGCTACACCTTC	CASSPRTDYGYTF	TRBV18	TRBJ1-2	once	-
TGCGCCAGCAGCCAAGCTTCCGGGGGGACAGGGGGCTACGAGCAGTACTTC	CASSQASGGTGGYEQYF	TRBV4-3	TRBJ2-7	once	TRBD1
TGTGCCAGCAGCCACACCAGCGGTACGAACACTGAAGCTTTCTTT	CASSHTSGTNTEAFF	TRBV3-1/TRBV3-2	TRBJ1-1	-	-
TGCGCCAGCAGCCCTGGGACAGGGGGCACTGAAGCTTTCTTT	CASSPGTGGTEAFF	TRBV5-1	TRBJ1-1	-	TRBD1
TGTGCCAGCGGGCCTAGGGGCCCCATCACAGATACGCAGTATTTT	CASGPRGPITDTQYF	TRBV27	TRBJ2-3	-	-
TGTGCCAGCAGGACAGGGGGCGGCTCACCCCTCCACTTT	CASRTGGGSPLHF	TRBV2	TRBJ1-6	-	TRBD1
TGCGCCAGCAGCCAAGCACCCTCGAGACTAGCGGGAGGGAACGAGCAGTACTTC	CASSQAPSRLAGGNEQYF	TRBV4-1	TRBJ2-7	-	TRBD2
TGTGCCAGCAGTCGCCGAGTACCGAGGGAGAATCAGCCCCAGCATTTT	CASSRRVPRENQPQHF	TRBV27	TRBJ1-5	-	-